What follows describes a single T cell receptor beta chain. Its antigen is currently unknown. This entry belongs to a study of T cell responses to AZD1222 COVID-19 vaccine. Study results and limitations: Vaccine-related CD4 TCRs covered spike, predominating at 160-218 and 743-854.

Generated by immunoSEQ multiplex PCR, the TCRdb table keeps only in-frame clones and is missing some. The data hold approximately 110,000 clones, with more than 90% observed a single time. The CDR3 spans 15 residues. The V gene end was trimmed by 3 bases and the J gene end by 4 bases; junction bases not matched to a gene: 7. Germline loops: CDR1 SGHDT, CDR2 YYEEEE. The sequence was collected from an adult in good health. The sequenced sample was peripheral blood, obtained on day 0 of AZD1222 vaccination. V and J are TRBV5-6 and TRBJ2-5; 9 bases line up with TRBD1. The DNA of the CDR3 is TGTGCCAGCAGCTCATTACAGGGGGCCCGAGAGACCCAGTACTTC. As protein: CASSSLQGARETQYF. The full variable domain, in which reference TRBV5-6 and TRBJ2-5 provide the parts outside the CDR3, is DAGVTQSPTHLIKTRGQQVTLRCSPKSGHDTVSWYQQALGQGPQFIFQYYEEEERQRGNFPDRFSGHQFPNYSSELNVNALLLGDSALYLCASSSLQGARETQYFGPGTRLLVL.